This T cell receptor beta chain was recorded in a study of T cell responses to AZD1222 COVID-19 vaccine. The J segment lost 4 bases and the V segment lost 4 bases, leaving 14 bases of the junction unmatched. The CDR3 has 17 amino acids. CDR1 SGHDT and CDR2 YYEEEE come from the germline V gene. Overall study results and limits: No repertoire was sampled before or during the peak T cell response, only after it. Nearly half of spike-specific TCRs reportedly target unmutated variant regions.

Remarks on this clone: Its specificity is unknown.

Assay used: immunoSEQ multiplex PCR; TCRdb lists only in-frame clones, some missing. Of 130,000 to 150,000 clones in the sample, approximately 90% were seen once. This clonotype was sampled from an adult in good health. This sample comprised peripheral blood, obtained on day 0 of AZD1222 vaccination. The rearrangement links TRBV5-6 to TRBJ2-5; the match to TRBD1 covers 9 bases. CDR3 amino acids: CASSQYFRDRDGETQYF. The DNA of the CDR3 is TGTGCCAGCAGCCAATATTTTAGGGACAGGGACGGAGAGACCCAGTACTTC.